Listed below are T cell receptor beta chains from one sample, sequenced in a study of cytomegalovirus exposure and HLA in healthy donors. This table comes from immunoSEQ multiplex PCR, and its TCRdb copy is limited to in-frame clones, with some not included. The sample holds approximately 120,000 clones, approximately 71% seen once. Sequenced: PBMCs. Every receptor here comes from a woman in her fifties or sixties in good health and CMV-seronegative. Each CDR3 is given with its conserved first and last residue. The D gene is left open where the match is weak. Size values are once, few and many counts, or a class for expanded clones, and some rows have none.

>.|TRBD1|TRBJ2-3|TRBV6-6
CASTPRTGTDTQYF
TGTGCCAGCACTCCCCGGACAGGGACAGATACGCAGTATTTT
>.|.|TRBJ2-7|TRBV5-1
CASSLEGMYEQYF
TGCGCCAGCAGCTTGGAGGGGATGTACGAGCAGTACTTC
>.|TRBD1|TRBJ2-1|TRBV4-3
CASSQQAGTGVYEQFF
TGCGCCAGCAGCCAACAAGCCGGGACAGGGGTCTATGAGCAGTTCTTC
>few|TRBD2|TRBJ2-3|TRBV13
CASSSGLAGVTQYF
TGTGCCAGCAGCTCCGGACTAGCTGGGGTAACGCAGTATTTT
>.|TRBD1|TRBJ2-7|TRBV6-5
CASSYSRQGGGEQYF
TGTGCCAGCAGTTACTCGAGACAGGGGGGAGGCGAGCAGTACTTC
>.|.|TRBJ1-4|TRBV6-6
CASRSHGTNEKLFF
TGTGCCAGCAGGTCACATGGAACTAATGAAAAACTGTTTTTT
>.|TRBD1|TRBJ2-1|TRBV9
CASSVLGTGNSEQFF
TGTGCCAGCAGCGTTCTGGGGACAGGGAACAGTGAGCAGTTCTTC
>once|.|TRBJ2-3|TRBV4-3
CASSQVVSGVTDTQYF
TGCGCCAGCAGCCAAGTGGTTTCGGGAGTCACAGATACGCAGTATTTT
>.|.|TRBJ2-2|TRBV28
CASSLIVTGELFF
TGTGCCAGCAGTTTAATAGTTACCGGGGAGCTGTTTTTT
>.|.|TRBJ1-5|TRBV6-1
CASSEGIQPQHF
TGTGCCAGCAGTGAAGGTATCCAGCCCCAGCATTTT
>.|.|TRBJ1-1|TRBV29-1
CSVNLSGVNTEAFF
TGCAGCGTTAATCTTTCAGGGGTGAACACTGAAGCTTTCTTT
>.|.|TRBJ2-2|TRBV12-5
CASGSTLRNTGELFF
TGTGCTAGTGGCTCTACCCTTAGGAACACCGGGGAGCTGTTTTTT
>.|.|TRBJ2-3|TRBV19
CASTEQGFTDTQYF
TGTGCCAGTACGGAACAGGGATTCACAGATACGCAGTATTTT
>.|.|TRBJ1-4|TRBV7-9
CASSLGGTYSEKLFF
TGTGCCAGCAGCTTAGGGGGGACATATAGTGAAAAACTGTTTTTT
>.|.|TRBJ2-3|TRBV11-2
CASSASGRSTDTQYF
TGTGCCAGCAGCGCGTCAGGGCGAAGCACAGATACGCAGTATTTT
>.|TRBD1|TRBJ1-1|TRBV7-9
CASSLPLTGPRTEAFF
TGTGCCAGCAGCCTACCCTTGACAGGGCCCCGAACTGAAGCTTTCTTT
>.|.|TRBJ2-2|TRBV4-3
CASSQDRYGELFF
TGCGCCAGCAGCCAAGACCGTTACGGGGAGCTGTTTTTT
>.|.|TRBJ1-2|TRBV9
CASSVSVSNYGYTF
TGTGCCAGCAGCGTATCCGTCTCTAACTATGGCTACACCTTC
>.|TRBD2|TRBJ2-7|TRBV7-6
CASSPTSGSLGYEQYF
TGTGCCAGCAGCCCGACTAGCGGAAGCCTTGGATACGAGCAGTACTTC
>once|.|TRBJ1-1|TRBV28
CASSFGGASNTEAFF
TGTGCCAGCAGTTTCGGGGGAGCATCCAACACTGAAGCTTTCTTT
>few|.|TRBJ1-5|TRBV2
CASGRGAQSNQPQHF
TGTGCCAGCGGGCGGGGGGCTCAGAGCAATCAGCCCCAGCATTTT
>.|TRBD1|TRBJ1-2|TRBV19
CASLRRDRDYGYTF
TGTGCCAGCCTCCGCCGGGACAGGGATTATGGCTACACCTTC
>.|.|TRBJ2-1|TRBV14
CASSYAWSGEQFF
TGTGCCAGCAGCTATGCCTGGAGCGGCGAACAGTTCTTC
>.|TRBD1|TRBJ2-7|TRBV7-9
CASSLKGQGAYEQYF
TGTGCCAGCAGCTTAAAAGGGCAGGGGGCCTACGAGCAGTACTTC
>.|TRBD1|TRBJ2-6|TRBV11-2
CASSLTWTGGFSGANVLTF
TGTGCCAGCAGCTTGACATGGACAGGGGGCTTCTCTGGGGCCAACGTCCTGACTTTC
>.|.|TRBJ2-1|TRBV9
CASSVSGTPSYNEQFF
TGTGCCAGCAGCGTATCGGGGACTCCGTCCTACAATGAGCAGTTCTTC
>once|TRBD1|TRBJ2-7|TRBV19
CASSRDRGGAEQYF
TGTGCCAGTAGCCGGGACAGGGGGGGCGCCGAGCAGTACTTC
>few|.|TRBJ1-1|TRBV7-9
CASSLSRRDGEAFF
TGTGCCAGCAGCTTATCTCGTCGCGACGGGGAAGCTTTCTTT
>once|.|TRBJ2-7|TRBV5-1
CASSLVVTKEQYF
TGCGCCAGCAGCTTGGTTGTTACTAAGGAGCAGTACTTC
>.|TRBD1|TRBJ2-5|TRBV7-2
CASRTGGGETQYF
TGTGCCAGCAGAACAGGGGGTGGAGAGACCCAGTACTTC
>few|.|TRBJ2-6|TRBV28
CASSLGRNSGANVLTF
TGTGCCAGCAGTTTGGGGCGGAACTCTGGGGCCAACGTCCTGACTTTC
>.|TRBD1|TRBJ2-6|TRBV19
CASSADRGSGANVLTF
TGTGCCAGTAGTGCAGACAGGGGCTCTGGGGCCAACGTCCTGACTTTC
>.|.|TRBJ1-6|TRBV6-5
CASSYTRQPLHF
TGTGCCAGCAGTTATACACGACAACCCCTCCACTTT
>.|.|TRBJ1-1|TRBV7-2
CASSLRYTEAFF
TGTGCCAGCAGCTTACGGTACACTGAAGCTTTCTTT
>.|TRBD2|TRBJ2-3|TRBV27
CASSYRDYNTDTQYF
TGTGCCAGCAGTTACCGGGACTACAACACAGATACGCAGTATTTT
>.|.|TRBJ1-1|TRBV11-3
CASSLGGKNTEAFF
TGTGCCAGCAGCTTAGGAGGGAAGAACACTGAAGCTTTCTTT
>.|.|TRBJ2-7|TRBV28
CASSFSDGNSYEQYF
TGTGCCAGCAGTTTCAGTGACGGGAACTCCTACGAGCAGTACTTC
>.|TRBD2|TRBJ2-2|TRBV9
CASSNTGLVEELFF
TGTGCCAGCAGCAATACAGGACTAGTCGAGGAGCTGTTTTTT
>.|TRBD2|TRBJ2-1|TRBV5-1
CASSRSPGLAGVGDEQFF
TGCGCCAGCAGCAGGTCCCCGGGACTAGCGGGAGTAGGGGATGAGCAGTTCTTC
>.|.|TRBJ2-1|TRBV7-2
CASSLAGGRAHNEQFF
TGTGCCAGCAGCTTAGCAGGGGGGAGGGCCCACAATGAGCAGTTCTTC
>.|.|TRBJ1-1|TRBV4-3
CASSQDRGNTEAFF
TGCGCCAGCAGCCAAGACAGGGGCAACACTGAAGCTTTCTTT
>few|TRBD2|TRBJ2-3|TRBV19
CASSMGGLAGGTDTQYF
TGTGCCAGTAGTATGGGGGGACTAGCGGGAGGAACAGATACGCAGTATTTT
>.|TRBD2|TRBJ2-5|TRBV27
CASGGVKTQYF
TGTGCCAGCGGGGGGGTGAAGACCCAGTACTTC
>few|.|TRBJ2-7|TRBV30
CAWSREGDVGYEQYF
TGTGCCTGGAGTAGGGAGGGGGACGTGGGGTACGAGCAGTACTTC
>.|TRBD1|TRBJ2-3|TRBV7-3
CASSLGQGADTQYF
TGTGCCAGCAGCCTGGGACAGGGTGCAGATACGCAGTATTTT
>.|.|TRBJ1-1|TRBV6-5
CASSYVGSTEAFF
TGTGCCAGCAGTTACGTGGGGAGCACTGAAGCTTTCTTT
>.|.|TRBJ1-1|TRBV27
CASSWGDYTEAFF
TGTGCCAGCAGTTGGGGAGACTACACTGAAGCTTTCTTT
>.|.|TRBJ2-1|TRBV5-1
CASKKLSVADEQFF
TGCGCCAGCAAGAAACTTAGCGTAGCCGATGAGCAGTTCTTC
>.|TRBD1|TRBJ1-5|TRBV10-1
CASIQGASQPQHF
TGCGCCAGCATCCAGGGGGCTTCCCAGCCCCAGCATTTT
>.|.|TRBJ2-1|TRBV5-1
CASSLAAAQIYNEQFF
TGCGCCAGCAGCTTGGCCGCCGCCCAGATATACAATGAGCAGTTCTTC